These 21 T cell receptor beta chains were sequenced from one sample in a study of T cell responses to AZD1222 COVID-19 vaccine. Data came from immunoSEQ multiplex PCR; TCRdb stores just in-frame clones and leaves some out. The sample has approximately 110,000 clones, 88% seen once; the top ten hold 4% to 4.5%. The sequencing used peripheral blood, collected on day 0 of AZD1222 vaccination. These receptors originate from an adult in good health.

The CDR3 nucleotides are TGTGCCAGTCTTCGCCGCGGACAGAAGAACACTGAAGCTTTCTTT. Amino acid sequence: CASLRRGQKNTEAFF. The rearrangement joins TRBV27 to TRBJ1-1, with D possibly matching TRBD1 (6 bases). V was trimmed by 9 bases and J by 1 base, leaving 18 bases between them. Germline CDR1 is MNHEY and CDR2 is SMNVEV (reference sequence). The CDR3 consists of 15 residues.

The rearrangement links TRBV21-1 to TRBJ2-7; the table's D gene call, TRBD1, was not cross checked with the DNA. TRBV21-1 is classified as a pseudogene. This CDR3 is 12 amino acids long. CDR3 loop: CASSEQGYEQYF. CDR3 coding DNA: TGTGCCAGCAGCGAACAGGGATACGAGCAGTACTTC.

This sequence joins TRBV7-9 and TRBJ2-2; 13 bases map to TRBD2. This CDR3 is 15 amino acids long. V lost 5 bases to trimming and J lost 7 bases; unmatched junction nucleotides: 4. Germline V CDR1 and CDR2: SEHNR, FQNEAQ (reference sequence). The CDR3 coding sequence is TGTGCCAGCAGCCCCGGGACTAGCGGGGTCGGGGAGCTGTTTTTT. Translated, it gives CASSPGTSGVGELFF.

The chain is built from TRBV7-9 and TRBJ2-6; tentatively, D is TRBD1 (5 bases). Germline V CDR1 and CDR2: SEHNR, FQNEAQ (reference sequence). This CDR3 has 15 amino acids. V was pared by 5 bases and J by 6 bases, with 14 bases between. CDR3 nucleotide sequence: TGTGCCAGCAGCCCTAGGTCCAGGGAGGCCAACGTCCTGACTTTC. Its protein is CASSPRSREANVLTF.

This chain uses TRBV7-8 with TRBJ1-3, with unresolved D. The ends were cut back, 6 bases at V and 0 bases at J, with 9 bases in the middle. Germline CDR1 and CDR2: SGHVS and FQNEAQ. The CDR3 is 14 amino acids. The DNA for the CDR3 is TGTGCCAGCAGTCTGTCGCGCTCTGGAAACACCATATATTTT. Translated, it gives CASSLSRSGNTIYF.

The gene calls are TRBV7-9 and TRBJ1-1, with D unresolved. This CDR3 comprises 15 residues. V lost 4 bases, J lost 4 bases, and 16 bases lay in between. CDR1 is SEHNR and CDR2 is FQNEAQ in the germline V gene (reference sequence). The CDR3 sequence is CASSSDFGIITEAFF. Here the CDR3 DNA reads TGTGCCAGCAGCTCAGATTTTGGGATCATCACTGAAGCTTTCTTT.

The chain recombines TRBV11-3 with TRBJ2-1; D gene ambiguous. Trimming took 5 bases from V and 6 from J, leaving 14 bases between them. CDR1 and CDR2 (germline): SGHNT, YENEEA. CDR3 size: 14 residues. This chain's CDR3 is CASSLFPSTNEQFF. The DNA for the CDR3 is TGTGCCAGCAGCCTATTCCCAAGCACCAATGAGCAGTTCTTC.

The chain has TRBV2 and TRBJ2-5, with TRBD2 as a possible D gene (6 bases). This CDR3 contains 14 residues. V gave up 4 bases and J gave up 4 bases, with 13 bases separating them. The germline V gene encodes CDR1 SNHLY and CDR2 FYNNEI. CDR3: CASSAEGTAETQYF. The CDR3 DNA reads as TGTGCCAGCAGTGCGGAGGGAACGGCAGAGACCCAGTACTTC.

The V call is TRBV4-2, the J call TRBJ2-4; 14 bases are shared with TRBD2. Germline V lookup: CDR1 LGHNA, CDR2 YNFKEQ. CDR3 length: 16 amino acids. The junction had 3 bases not matched to a gene; V was cut back by 3 bases and J by 5 bases. As DNA, the CDR3 is TGTGCCAGCAGCCAGGGACTAGCGGGGGTAGAAAACATTCAGTACTTC. Encoded protein: CASSQGLAGVENIQYF.

V is TRBV20-1 and J is TRBJ2-5, with D hard to call. CDR1 and CDR2 (germline): DFQATT, SNEGSKA (reference sequence). Trimming took off 6 bases at V and 0 bases at J, with 5 bases between the two ends. The CDR3 runs to 11 residues. The CDR3 protein is CSAEYQETQYF. The CDR3 region has the DNA TGCAGTGCCGAGTACCAAGAGACCCAGTACTTC.

The J gene is TRBJ1-5, the V gene TRBV7-8, with D possibly being TRBD1 (5 bases). V lost 5 bases to trimming and J lost 6 bases, with 20 bases between them. This CDR3 region has 16 residues. Germline V gene sequence: CDR1 SGHVS, CDR2 FQNEAQ. For the CDR3, the DNA is TGTGCCAGCAGCCCCCGGGGCGGGGGGGTTGGTCAGCCCCAGCATTTT. This sequence encodes CASSPRGGGVGQPQHF.

The chain couples TRBV6-5 to TRBJ1-5; 7 positions match TRBD1. CDR3 length: 13 residues. Unmatched junction bases numbered 6, after V lost 9 bases and J lost 4 bases. The V gene's germline CDR1 is MNHEY and CDR2 SVGAGI. CDR3 sequence: CASTGVGNQPQHF. The CDR3 nucleotides read TGTGCCAGTACAGGGGTCGGGAATCAGCCCCAGCATTTT.

The gene calls are TRBV6-4 and TRBJ2-2, with a tentative D call TRBD1 (5 bases). CDR3 length: 14 residues. V lost 2 bases and J lost 6, with 10 bases in between. The germline gives CDR1 MRHNA, CDR2 SNTAGT. The CDR3 protein is CASSDRGPPGELFF. The CDR3, as DNA: TGTGCCAGCAGTGACAGGGGTCCCCCCGGGGAGCTGTTTTTT.

The chain recombines TRBV29-1 with TRBJ1-1; D is unclear. V was shortened by 4 bases and J by 5 bases, with 11 bases between the two germline ends. The CDR3 is made up of 12 amino acids. CDR1 is SQVTM, CDR2 ANQGSEA, per germline. The CDR3 here is CSVGSVGTEAFF. The DNA for the CDR3 is TGCAGCGTTGGATCCGTGGGGACTGAAGCTTTCTTT.

The chain couples TRBV5-1 to TRBJ2-1, with a weak D call TRBD2 (6 bases). V gave up 6 bases and J gave up 3 bases, with 16 bases separating them. The CDR3 is 15 amino acids. Germline V gene sequence: CDR1 SGHRS, CDR2 YFSETQ. The CDR3, as DNA: TGCGCCAGCAAGGTGGCCGGAGGGAACTACAATGAGCAGTTCTTC. This codes for CASKVAGGNYNEQFF.

V usage is TRBV10-3 and J usage is TRBJ1-2; 7 nucleotides line up with TRBD1. The CDR3 runs 19 residues. The V segment lost 7 bases and the J segment 0 bases; nucleotides outside the gene matches: 20. Germline CDR1 is ENHRY and CDR2 is SYGVKD. CDR3 amino acids: CAIMTTGQELASTNYGYTF. The CDR3, as DNA: TGTGCCATCATGACAACCGGACAGGAATTAGCCTCTACTAACTATGGCTACACCTTC.

J is TRBJ2-7 and V is TRBV29-1, with TRBD1 matching 8 bases. The CDR3 spans 13 residues. Germline CDR1 is SQVTM and CDR2 is ANQGSEA. V lost 6 bases and J lost 5; bases outside the gene matches: 9. CDR3 nucleotides: TGCAGCGTCCAGACAGGGGTCTCAAACGAGCAGTACTTC. Its translation: CSVQTGVSNEQYF.

This clone has just one count. The rearrangement joins TRBV6-2 or TRBV6-3 to TRBJ2-3; 8 nucleotides align to TRBD2. The CDR3 is 18 amino acids. Unmatched junction bases numbered 19, after V lost 6 bases and J lost 5 bases. Germline CDR1 MNHEY, CDR2 SVGEGT. The CDR3 bases are TGTGCCAGCAGCCCTTTGGTTGGTAGCGGGACCCGAGGAGATACGCAGTATTTT. Protein sequence: CASSPLVGSGTRGDTQYF.

CDR3 DNA: TGCGCCAGCAGCCAAGTGCAGGGGTCTGGAAACACCATATATTTT. Its translation: CASSQVQGSGNTIYF. The chain uses TRBV4-1 and TRBJ1-3, with a weak D call TRBD1 (6 bases). The CDR3 loop spans 15 amino acids. Looked up from germline, CDR1 is MGHRA and CDR2 is YSYEKL. The germline V and J ends were trimmed by 1 base and 1 base, with 8 bases remaining between them.

The sample holds one count of this clone. The rearrangement joins TRBV5-6 to TRBJ1-4, with D unresolved. The CDR3 contains 14 residues. The germline gives CDR1 SGHDT, CDR2 YYEEEE. The V end lost 1 base, the J end lost 7 bases, and 11 bases lay between the germline ends. The chain's CDR3 is CASSLYGIGEKLFF. CDR3 sequence (DNA): TGTGCCAGCAGCTTGTACGGGATAGGTGAAAAACTGTTTTTT. The full variable domain, its missing parts supplied by reference TRBV5-6 and TRBJ1-4, is DAGVTQSPTHLIKTRGQQVTLRCSPKSGHDTVSWYQQALGQGPQFIFQYYEEEERQRGNFPDRFSGHQFPNYSSELNVNALLLGDSALYLCASSLYGIGEKLFFGSGTQLSVL.

The chain joins TRBV18 to TRBJ1-1, with TRBD1 identical over 7 bases. V was pared by 3 bases and J by 11 bases, with 6 bases of the junction left unmatched. The CDR3 is 12 amino acids. Germline V gives CDR1 KGHSH, CDR2 LQKENI. The CDR3 protein is CASSPDREEAFF. The CDR3 DNA sequence: TGTGCCAGCTCACCCGACAGGGAGGAGGCTTTCTTT.